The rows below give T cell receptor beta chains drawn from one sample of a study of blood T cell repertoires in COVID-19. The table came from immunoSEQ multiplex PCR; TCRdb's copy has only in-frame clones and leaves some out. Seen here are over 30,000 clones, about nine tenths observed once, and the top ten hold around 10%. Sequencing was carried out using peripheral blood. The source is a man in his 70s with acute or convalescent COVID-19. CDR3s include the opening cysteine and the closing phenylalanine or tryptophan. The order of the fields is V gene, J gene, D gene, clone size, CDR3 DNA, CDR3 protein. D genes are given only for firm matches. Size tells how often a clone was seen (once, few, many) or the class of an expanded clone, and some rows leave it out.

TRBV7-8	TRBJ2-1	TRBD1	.	TGTGCCAGCAGCCTCGGGACAGGGGGCAAGCGGGCCTACAATGAGCAGTTCTTC	CASSLGTGGKRAYNEQFF
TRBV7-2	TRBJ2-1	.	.	TGTGCCAGCAGCTTAAGTCCGGGAAGTGAGCAGTTCTTC	CASSLSPGSEQFF
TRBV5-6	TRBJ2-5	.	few	TGTGCCAGCAGCTCTAAAGAGACCCAGTACTTC	CASSSKETQYF
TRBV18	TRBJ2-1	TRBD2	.	TGTGCCAGCTCACCGCTAGCGGGAGTAGGTGAGCAGTTCTTC	CASSPLAGVGEQFF
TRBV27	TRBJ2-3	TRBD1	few	TGTGCCAGCGGCGACAGGGGGCTGGCAGATACGCAGTATTTT	CASGDRGLADTQYF
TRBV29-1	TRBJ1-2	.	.	TGCAGCGTTGAAGATTCGACCCGGTCGGGGGGCTACACCTTC	CSVEDSTRSGGYTF
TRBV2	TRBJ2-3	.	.	TGTGCCAGCAGTCGACAATCTAGCACAGATACGCAGTATTTT	CASSRQSSTDTQYF
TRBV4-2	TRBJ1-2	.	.	TGTGCCAGCAGCCAAGATTACAGGGATAGTGGCTACACCTTC	CASSQDYRDSGYTF
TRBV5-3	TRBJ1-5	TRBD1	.	TGTGCCCGGCCACAGGGGGACGGTCAGCCCCAGCATTTT	CARPQGDGQPQHF
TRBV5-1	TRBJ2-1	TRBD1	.	TGCGCCAGCAGCTTGGGGACAGGGGGCAATGAGCAGTTCTTC	CASSLGTGGNEQFF
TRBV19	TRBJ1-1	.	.	TGTGCCAGTAGTATAATAGCACGGCCGAACACTGAAGCTTTCTTT	CASSIIARPNTEAFF
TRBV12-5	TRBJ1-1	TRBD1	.	TGTGCTAGTGGTCCGCGGACAGGGGAGGTGAACACTGAAGCTTTCTTT	CASGPRTGEVNTEAFF
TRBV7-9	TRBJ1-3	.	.	TGTGCCAGCAGCTTAAGCGGATGGGCGGGACCCTCTGGAAACACCATATATTTT	CASSLSGWAGPSGNTIYF
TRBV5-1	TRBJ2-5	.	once	TGCGCCAGCAGCCTCCGACAGGACCAAGAGACCCAGTACTTC	CASSLRQDQETQYF
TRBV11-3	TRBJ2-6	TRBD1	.	TGTGCCAGCAGCCGCCGAAGGACAGGGGACTCTGGGGCCAACGTCCTGACTTTC	CASSRRRTGDSGANVLTF
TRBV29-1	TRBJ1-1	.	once	TGCAGCGTTGAAACGGGGTTGCTCACTGAAGCTTTCTTT	CSVETGLLTEAFF
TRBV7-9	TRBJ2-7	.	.	TGTGCCAGCAGCCTTGGGACTTACTACGAGCAGTACTTC	CASSLGTYYEQYF
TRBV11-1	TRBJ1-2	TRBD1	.	TGTGCCAGCAGCCCCGACAGGGACTATGGCTACACCTTC	CASSPDRDYGYTF
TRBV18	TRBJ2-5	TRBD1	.	TGTGCCAGCTCACCGTCGGGACAGGAAGAGACCCAGTACTTC	CASSPSGQEETQYF
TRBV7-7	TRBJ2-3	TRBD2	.	TGTGCTAGCAGCCCCCGACCTAGCGGGAGCGGCACAGATACGCAGTATTTT	CASSPRPSGSGTDTQYF
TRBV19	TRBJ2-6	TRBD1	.	TGTGCCAGTAGTCGACAGGGCTCTGGGGCCAACGTCCTGACTTTC	CASSRQGSGANVLTF
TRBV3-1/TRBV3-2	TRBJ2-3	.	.	TGTGCCAGCACCAAAGAGTTAACGGGAGTGAGTGGTACGCAGTATTTT	CASTKELTGVSGTQYF
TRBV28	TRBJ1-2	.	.	TGTGCCAGCAGTCTCCCAGCGAGTCACTATGGCTACACCTTC	CASSLPASHYGYTF
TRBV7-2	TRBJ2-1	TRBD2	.	TGTGCCAGCAGCCCTCTAGCGGGAGCCCGCTACAATGAGCAGTTCTTC	CASSPLAGARYNEQFF
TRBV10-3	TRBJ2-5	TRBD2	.	TGTGCCATCAGCGGAGCGGGAGAAGAGACCCAGTACTTC	CAISGAGEETQYF
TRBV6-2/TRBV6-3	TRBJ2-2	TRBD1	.	TGTGCCAGCAGCCAGACAGGGGTCCACACCGGGGAGCTGTTTTTT	CASSQTGVHTGELFF
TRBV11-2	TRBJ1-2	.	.	TGTGCCAGCAGGCGGAGGTCGGACGGTAACTATGGCTACACCTTC	CASRRRSDGNYGYTF
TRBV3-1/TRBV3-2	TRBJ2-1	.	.	TGTGCCAGCAGCCAAGGGGTAGGGGGGGATGAGCAGTTCTTC	CASSQGVGGDEQFF
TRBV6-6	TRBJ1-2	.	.	TGTGCCAGCAGTCCCAGCATTGGGACTATCAATGGCTACACCTTC	CASSPSIGTINGYTF
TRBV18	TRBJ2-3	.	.	TGTGCCAGCTCACCGGAATATGGGGGGGCGGCGCAGTATTTT	CASSPEYGGAAQYF
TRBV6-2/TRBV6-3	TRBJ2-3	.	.	TGTGCCAGCAGTTACAACACTAGAACAGATACGCAGTATTTT	CASSYNTRTDTQYF
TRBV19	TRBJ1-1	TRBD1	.	TGTGCCAGTAGTGCCCGGCAGACAGGGTACACTGAAGCTTTCTTT	CASSARQTGYTEAFF
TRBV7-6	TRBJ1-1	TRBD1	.	TGTGCCAGCAGCCGAGGGACAGGAATGAACACTGAAGCTTTCTTT	CASSRGTGMNTEAFF
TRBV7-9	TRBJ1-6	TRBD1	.	TGTGCCAGCAGGCCCGACAGGGAATCCGCTCCCCTCCACTTT	CASRPDRESAPLHF
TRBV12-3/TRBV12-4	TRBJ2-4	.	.	TGTGCCAGCAGTTACGGAGGTGGGAACATTCAGTACTTC	CASSYGGGNIQYF
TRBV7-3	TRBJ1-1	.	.	TGTGCCAGCAGCTCCCTGGGAGGGGACACTGAAGCTTTCTTT	CASSSLGGDTEAFF
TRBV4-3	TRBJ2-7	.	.	TGCGCCAGCAGCCAAGTTCTGACAGTTTACGAGCAGTACTTC	CASSQVLTVYEQYF
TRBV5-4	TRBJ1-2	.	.	TGTGCCAGCAGACCCGAGACAGGAAGATCCTATGGCTACACCTTC	CASRPETGRSYGYTF
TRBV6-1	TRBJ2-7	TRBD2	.	TGTGCCAGCAGTGAAGAATGGCTAGCGGGAGGAATTGAGCAGTACTTC	CASSEEWLAGGIEQYF
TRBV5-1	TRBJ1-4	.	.	TGCGCCAGCAGCTCGGAGGGGTTTGAAAAACTGTTTTTT	CASSSEGFEKLFF
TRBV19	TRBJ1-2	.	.	TGTGCCAGTAGTATAAATCAACAGAACTATGGCTACACCTTC	CASSINQQNYGYTF
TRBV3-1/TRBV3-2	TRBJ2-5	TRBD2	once	TGTGCCAGCAGCCAAGATTCCAGGCTAGCGGGGGCGACCCAGTACTTC	CASSQDSRLAGATQYF
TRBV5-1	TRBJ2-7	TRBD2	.	TGCGCCAGCAGCTCCCGTAGAGTGCGGGAGCGCTCCTACGAGCAGTACTTC	CASSSRRVRERSYEQYF
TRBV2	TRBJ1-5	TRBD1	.	TGTGCCAGCAGTGAACGGTCAGGGGGCGTTCAGCCCCAGCATTTT	CASSERSGGVQPQHF
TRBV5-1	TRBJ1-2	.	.	TGCGCCAGCAGCTCAGGACAGCTCTATGGCTACACCTTC	CASSSGQLYGYTF
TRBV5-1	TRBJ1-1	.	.	TGCGCCAGCAGCTTGGCCGGGCAGGGGACTGAAGCTTTCTTT	CASSLAGQGTEAFF
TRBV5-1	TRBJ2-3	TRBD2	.	TGCGCCAGCACTGATCTAGCGGGATACACAGATACGCAGTATTTT	CASTDLAGYTDTQYF
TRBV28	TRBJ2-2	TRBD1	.	TGTGCCAGCAGGGCTATGGGACAGCCCAACACCGGGGAGCTGTTTTTT	CASRAMGQPNTGELFF
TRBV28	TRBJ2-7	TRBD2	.	TGTGCCATCGGGACTAGCGGGAGGGTCTACGAGCAGTACTTC	CAIGTSGRVYEQYF
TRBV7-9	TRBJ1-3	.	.	TGTGCCTCTACAGAGTCCCCCCCTGGAAACACCATATATTTT	CASTESPPGNTIYF
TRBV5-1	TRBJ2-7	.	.	TGCGCCAGCAGCTTGGGCAGGGAATACGAGCAGTACTTC	CASSLGREYEQYF
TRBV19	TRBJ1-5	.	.	TGTGCCAGTAACCAACAAATTCACCAGCCCCAGCATTTT	CASNQQIHQPQHF
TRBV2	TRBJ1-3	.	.	TGTGCCAGCAGTGAAAATGGGGGCTCCTCTGGAAACACCATATATTTT	CASSENGGSSGNTIYF
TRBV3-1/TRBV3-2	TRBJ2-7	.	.	TGTGCCAGCAGCCAAGGGGAGGATCTTTCCTACGAGCAGTACTTC	CASSQGEDLSYEQYF
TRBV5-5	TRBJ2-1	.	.	TGTGCCAGCAGCCGCGACGGAGATTCCTACAATGAGCAGTTCTTC	CASSRDGDSYNEQFF
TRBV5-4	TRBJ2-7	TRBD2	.	TGTGCCAGCAGCCCCAGGACTAGCGGGAGCTCCTACGAGCAGTACTTC	CASSPRTSGSSYEQYF
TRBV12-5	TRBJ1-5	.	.	TGTGCTAGTGGTTTATCTCCGGAGCAGCCCCAGCATTTT	CASGLSPEQPQHF
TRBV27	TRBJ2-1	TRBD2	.	TGTGCCACCCGGACTAGCGGGAGGGGGAGCTCCTACAATGAGCAGTTCTTC	CATRTSGRGSSYNEQFF
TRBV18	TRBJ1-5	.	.	TGTGCCAGCTCACCAGAGGTCCATCAGCCCCAGCATTTT	CASSPEVHQPQHF